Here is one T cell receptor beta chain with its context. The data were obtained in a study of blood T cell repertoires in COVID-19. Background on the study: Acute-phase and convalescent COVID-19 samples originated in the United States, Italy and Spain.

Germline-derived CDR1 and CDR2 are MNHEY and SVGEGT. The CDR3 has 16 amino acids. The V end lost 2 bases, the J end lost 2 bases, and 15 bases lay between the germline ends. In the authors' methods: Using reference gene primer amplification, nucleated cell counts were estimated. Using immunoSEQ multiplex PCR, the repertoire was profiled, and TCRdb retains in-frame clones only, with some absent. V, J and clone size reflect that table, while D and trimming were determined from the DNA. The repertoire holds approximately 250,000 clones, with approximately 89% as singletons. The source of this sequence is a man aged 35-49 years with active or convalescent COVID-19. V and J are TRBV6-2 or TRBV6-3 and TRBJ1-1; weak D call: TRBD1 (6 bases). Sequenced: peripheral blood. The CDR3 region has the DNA TGTGCCAGCAGTTACAACAGGGCACCCTACAACACTGAAGCTTTCTTT. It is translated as CASSYNRAPYNTEAFF.